This TCR beta chain was obtained from a study of post-analysis software for immune sequencing data. V lost 3 bases and J 2 bases, leaving 13 bases between the germline ends. The CDR3 is made up of 15 amino acids. In germline, CDR1 is SEHNR, CDR2 FQNEAQ (reference sequence). Points from the study as a whole: There was significantly lower normalized Chao1 diversity in multiple sclerosis patients than in controls. Patients showed TRBV5-6, TRBV5-1 and TRBV20-1 among four to six TRBV segments more frequent than in controls.

Presence of unique molecular identifiers characterized the TCR beta cDNA libraries. From around 0.96 to 9.9 million T cells, 550,000 or so cDNA molecules were obtained. One entry per CDR3 protein, called by TCRdb with MiXCR from the PCR reads. The table includes roughly 580,000 distinct CDR3 sequences, about 40% detected once. As regards this clonotype: Its antigen is currently unknown.

The sample consisted of blood. The rearrangement links TRBV7-9 to TRBJ1-2, with unresolved D. The sequence came from a girl aged 10-17 years with multiple sclerosis. The CDR3 region has the DNA TGTGCCAGCAGCTTCTCAGCAGAGAGGAACTATGGCTACACCTTC. Translating gives CASSFSAERNYGYTF.